Below are 27 T cell receptor beta chains sequenced from a single sample in a study of T-cell reconstitution after alpha-beta-depleted transplantation in children. Preparing the TCRbeta library involved the use of unique molecular identifiers. TCRdb reanalysed the PCR reads using MiXCR and keeps one entry per CDR3 protein. The sample lists 350,000 to 450,000 distinct CDR3 sequences, 10% to 15% occurring once. This material consisted of PBMCs, taken from the stem cell graft. The receptor set was obtained from a human donor who donated a stem cell graft to a child with Fanconi anemia.

The table lists this clonotype with many counts. This chain connects TRBV27 to TRBJ1-6; TRBD1 matches 9 bases. From germline, CDR1 is MNHEY and CDR2 SMNVEV (reference sequence). Trimming took 7 bases from V and 6 from J; bases not matched to a gene: 13. This CDR3 has 17 residues. CDR3 in amino acids: CASKQPGTGSRNSPLHF. The CDR3 coding sequence is TGTGCCAGCAAGCAACCCGGGACAGGGTCCCGTAATTCACCCCTCCACTTT.

This clonotype was recorded many times. This chain uses TRBV20-1 with TRBJ1-1; 7 positions agree with TRBD1. The CDR3 spans 14 residues. Germline lookup yields CDR1 DFQATT and CDR2 SNEGSKA (reference sequence). V was clipped by 3 bases and J by 3 bases; unmatched bases: 7. Written as DNA, the CDR3 is TGCAGTGCTAGTGCGTACAGGGGATACACTGAAGCTTTCTTT. Translated: CSASAYRGYTEAFF.

The chain carries TRBV4-1 and TRBJ2-3, with D maybe TRBD2 (5 bases). The CDR3 runs to 15 residues. Germline V lookup: CDR1 MGHRA, CDR2 YSYEKL. Between the trimmed V and J ends, which lost 1 base and 0 bases, there was a span of 8 bases. As DNA, the CDR3 is TGCGCCAGCAGCCAAGGCAGGACTAGCACAGATACGCAGTATTTT. Translation gives CASSQGRTSTDTQYF.

The gene calls are TRBV29-1 and TRBJ2-1; D uncertain. Germline values: CDR1 SQVTM, CDR2 ANQGSEA. The CDR3 spans 13 residues. V was clipped by 7 bases and J by 0 bases, with 10 bases between them. CDR3 bases: TGCAGCGCCCTGGACCGCTCCTACAATGAGCAGTTCTTC. This translates into CSALDRSYNEQFF.

This clonotype has a count of ten or more. CDR3 coding DNA: TGTGCCAGCAGTTTATCGAGGGTAGGAGATGAGCAGTTCTTC. It is translated as CASSLSRVGDEQFF. The chain joins TRBV27 to TRBJ2-1; D possibly corresponds to TRBD2 (5 bases). V was cut by 0 bases and J by 8 bases, with 11 bases left in between. Germline V gene sequence: CDR1 MNHEY, CDR2 SMNVEV (reference sequence). This CDR3 comprises 14 residues.

V and J are TRBV18 and TRBJ1-5, with D perhaps TRBD1 (5 bases). Germline V gene sequence: CDR1 KGHSH, CDR2 LQKENI. V was cut by 6 bases and J by 4 bases, with 19 bases left in between. The CDR3 spans 16 residues. The CDR3 loop is CASSQGAEGRNQPQHF. The CDR3 DNA sequence: TGTGCCAGCTCCCAAGGGGCGGAGGGGCGGAATCAGCCCCAGCATTTT.

This clonotype was observed a few times. CDR3 residues: CASMFGADSNQPQHF. DNA for the CDR3: TGCGCCAGCATGTTCGGGGCCGATAGCAATCAGCCCCAGCATTTT. The chain recombines TRBV10-2 with TRBJ1-5; D might be TRBD1 (5 bases). Germline V gives CDR1 WSHSY, CDR2 SAAADI. V shed 7 bases and J shed 0 bases, with 13 bases lying between them. The CDR3 is made up of 15 amino acids.

The table lists this clonotype with many counts. The chain has TRBV29-1 and TRBJ2-5; D possibly corresponds to TRBD2 (6 bases). This CDR3 has 14 residues. With 0 bases removed from V and 2 bases from J, the gap between germline ends came to 10 bases. Germline CDR1 and CDR2: SQVTM and ANQGSEA. The CDR3 protein is CSVEDPGVQETQYF. As DNA, the CDR3 is TGCAGCGTTGAAGATCCGGGGGTTCAAGAGACCCAGTACTTC. Full variable domain (remainder filled in from reference TRBV29-1 and TRBJ2-5): SAVISQKPSRDICQRGTSLTIQCQVDSQVTMMFWYRQQPGQSLTLIATANQGSEATYESGFVIDKFPISRPNLTFSTLTVSNMSPEDSSIYLCSVEDPGVQETQYFGPGTRLLVL.

The V and J genes are TRBV7-9 and TRBJ1-4; tentatively, D is TRBD1 (5 bases). The ends were cut back, 3 bases at V and 4 bases at J, with 12 bases in the middle. The CDR3 consists of 15 residues. Germline CDR1 is SEHNR and CDR2 is FQNEAQ (reference sequence). DNA for the CDR3: TGTGCCAGCAGCTTTGGAGACAGCCGTAATGAAAAACTGTTTTTT. It specifies CASSFGDSRNEKLFF.

This clonotype was detected ten times or more. The chain is built from TRBV7-8 and TRBJ1-1; D is unclear. Trimming left V 0 bases short and J 0 bases short, with 5 bases between. The CDR3 is made up of 14 amino acids. Per germline, CDR1 SGHVS and CDR2 FQNEAQ. The CDR3 coding sequence is TGTGCCAGCAGCTTAGCACAGATGAACACTGAAGCTTTCTTT. This sequence encodes CASSLAQMNTEAFF.

This chain uses TRBV4-3 with TRBJ2-6, with D maybe TRBD1 (5 bases). The CDR3 loop spans 19 amino acids. CDR1 is LGHNA, CDR2 YSLEER, per germline. The V gene lost 0 bases and the J gene lost 0 bases, with 15 bases spanning the gap. In nucleotides, the CDR3 is TGCGCCAGCAGCCAAGATAGGGGTAATTCCTTCTCTGGGGCCAACGTCCTGACTTTC. The encoded protein is CASSQDRGNSFSGANVLTF.

The chain links TRBV6-5 to TRBJ2-3; TRBD2 matches 11 bases. The CDR3 spans 16 residues. V lost 3 bases and J lost 2; bases outside the gene matches: 4. CDR1 is MNHEY and CDR2 is SVGAGI in the germline V gene. The DNA for the CDR3 is TGTGCCAGCAGTTATGGACTAGCGGGTCACACAGATACGCAGTATTTT. Translated, it gives CASSYGLAGHTDTQYF.

Ten or more counts support this clonotype. The genes are TRBV7-9 and TRBJ2-1; the D is unclear. This CDR3 spans 12 amino acids. Germline loops: CDR1 SEHNR, CDR2 FQNEAQ (reference sequence). Trimming cost V 3 bases and J 6 bases, with 6 bases left between them. The CDR3 DNA follows: TGTGCCAGCAGCTTTTTGGCCAATGAGCAGTTCTTC. This translates into CASSFLANEQFF.

The CDR3 coding sequence is TGTGCCAGCAGTCCAGTAATTGGTTATGGCTACACCTTC. This sequence encodes CASSPVIGYGYTF. The chain joins TRBV27 to TRBJ1-2, with D hard to call. The CDR3 is made up of 13 amino acids. Germline V lookup: CDR1 MNHEY, CDR2 SMNVEV (reference sequence). With 5 bases removed from V and 5 bases from J, the gap between germline ends came to 12 bases.

This clonotype was seen at least ten times. This sequence joins TRBV24-1 and TRBJ2-3, with D unclear. This CDR3 has 16 residues. Per germline, CDR1 KGHDR and CDR2 SFDVKD. V was clipped by 1 base and J by 3 bases, with 13 bases between them. The CDR3 loop is CATSDFGSGGTDTQYF. The CDR3 DNA is TGTGCCACCAGTGATTTCGGGTCGGGTGGAACAGATACGCAGTATTTT.

This clonotype came up many times. The chain is built from TRBV3-1 and TRBJ2-1, with D tentatively TRBD2 (6 bases). The V end was cut by 0 bases, the J end by 15 bases, with 15 bases between. Germline loops: CDR1 LGHDT, CDR2 YNNKEL (reference sequence). The CDR3 contains 13 residues. This chain's CDR3 is CASSQDRSGVAFF. The CDR3 coding sequence is TGTGCCAGCAGCCAAGATAGGTCGGGGGTTGCGTTCTTC.

The rearrangement uses TRBV20-1 and TRBJ2-1, with 10 bases matching TRBD2. The germline V gene encodes CDR1 DFQATT and CDR2 SNEGSKA (reference sequence). The J segment lost 7 bases and the V segment lost 5 bases, leaving 8 bases of the junction unmatched. This CDR3 contains 14 residues. The CDR3 nucleotides are TGCAGTGCTGACAGGGCTAGCGGGGGAAATGAGCAGTTCTTC. This sequence encodes CSADRASGGNEQFF.

The chain couples TRBV15 to TRBJ1-2; 10 bases agree with TRBD1. CDR1 is LNHNV, CDR2 YYDKDF, per germline (reference sequence). The CDR3 consists of 15 residues. Germline trimming cut 1 base from V and 3 bases from J; bases unmatched to any gene: 2. The CDR3 reads CATSRGDRGDYGYTF. The CDR3 bases are TGTGCCACCAGCAGAGGGGACAGGGGAGACTATGGCTACACCTTC.

This clonotype has ten or more counts. The chain employs TRBV29-1 and TRBJ2-5; D is undetermined. Trimming stripped 0 bases from V and 3 bases from J, with 2 bases between. The CDR3 has 11 residues. Per the germline V gene, CDR1 is SQVTM and CDR2 is ANQGSEA. CDR3 loop: CSVEEEETQYF. The CDR3 DNA follows: TGCAGCGTTGAAGAGGAAGAGACCCAGTACTTC.

The chain couples TRBV29-1 to TRBJ2-5, with TRBD2 matching over 12 bases. The CDR3 has 13 amino acids. V trimming: 4 bases; J trimming: 6 bases; junction bases outside the gene matches: 3. The germline CDR1 and CDR2 sequences are SQVTM and ANQGSEA. DNA of the CDR3: TGCAGCGTTGCTAGCGGGGGGGAGAAGACCCAGTACTTC. Its protein product is CSVASGGEKTQYF.

This clonotype was counted only a few times. The V gene is TRBV29-1, the J gene TRBJ2-1; TRBD1 might be the D (5 bases). The CDR3 consists of 14 residues. Trimming pared 4 bases from V and 0 bases from J, leaving 10 bases between. CDR1 and CDR2 (germline): SQVTM, ANQGSEA. CDR3 nucleotides: TGCAGCGTTGTGTGGGGCAGCTCCTACAATGAGCAGTTCTTC. Protein: CSVVWGSSYNEQFF.

The chain couples TRBV7-2 to TRBJ1-5; D gene ambiguous. CDR1 and CDR2 from the germline V gene are SGHTA and FQGNSA. Trimming shortened V by 7 bases and J by 9 bases, and 19 bases separated the two germline ends. The CDR3 runs to 14 residues. The CDR3 DNA follows: TGTGCCAGCACTCCGTCGGTGGAGGTAGTGCCCCAGCATTTT. Translating it yields CASTPSVEVVPQHF.

This clonotype was observed a few times. J is TRBJ2-7 and V is TRBV7-9; TRBD1 might be the D (5 bases). The V end was cut by 4 bases, the J end by 3 bases, with 10 bases between. CDR3 length equals 13 residues. The V gene's germline CDR1 is SEHNR and CDR2 FQNEAQ (reference sequence). The CDR3 DNA reads as TGTGCCAGCAGCTCAGGGAACGGCTACGAGCAGTACTTC. Protein sequence: CASSSGNGYEQYF. The full variable domain, its missing parts supplied by reference TRBV7-9 and TRBJ2-7, is DTGVSQNPRHKITKRGQNVTFRCDPISEHNRLYWYRQTLGQGPEFLTYFQNEAQLEKSRLLSDRFSAERPKGSFSTLEIQRTEQGDSAMYLCASSSGNGYEQYFGPGTRLTVT.

This clonotype occurred a few times. The chain has TRBV10-3 and TRBJ1-5; a possible D gene is TRBD1 (5 bases). The CDR3 contains 17 residues. The germline CDR1 and CDR2 sequences are ENHRY and SYGVKD. The V gene lost 0 bases and the J gene lost 5 bases, with 17 bases spanning the gap. The chain's CDR3 is CAISESKKGTEDQPQHF. Written as DNA, the CDR3 is TGTGCCATCAGTGAGTCGAAAAAGGGGACGGAGGATCAGCCCCAGCATTTT.

This clonotype showed up just a few times. V and J are TRBV20-1 and TRBJ1-1; possibly TRBD1 for D (5 bases). V was trimmed by 4 bases and J by 0 bases, leaving 15 bases between them. Germline V gene sequence: CDR1 DFQATT, CDR2 SNEGSKA (reference sequence). This CDR3 contains 15 residues. This chain's CDR3 is CSATPSGNMNTEAFF. As DNA, the CDR3 is TGCAGTGCTACCCCCTCAGGGAATATGAACACTGAAGCTTTCTTT.

This chain connects TRBV12-3 or TRBV12-4 to TRBJ1-6; tentatively, D is TRBD1 (5 bases). The CDR3 runs to 15 residues. V was shortened by 5 bases and J by 8 bases, with 16 bases between the two germline ends. The CDR3 loop is CASSPSGRGDSPLHF. The CDR3 region has the DNA TGTGCCAGCAGTCCCTCAGGGAGAGGAGATTCACCCCTCCACTTT.

The chain has TRBV6-1 and TRBJ2-3; 14 nucleotides match TRBD2. This CDR3 has 18 residues. V dropped 6 bases and J dropped 1; count of bases not matched to a gene: 9. The germline gives CDR1 MNHNS, CDR2 SASEGT. The CDR3: CASSLSPGLAGGTDTQYF. The CDR3 DNA reads as TGTGCCAGCAGCCTCTCGCCGGGACTAGCGGGGGGCACAGATACGCAGTATTTT.